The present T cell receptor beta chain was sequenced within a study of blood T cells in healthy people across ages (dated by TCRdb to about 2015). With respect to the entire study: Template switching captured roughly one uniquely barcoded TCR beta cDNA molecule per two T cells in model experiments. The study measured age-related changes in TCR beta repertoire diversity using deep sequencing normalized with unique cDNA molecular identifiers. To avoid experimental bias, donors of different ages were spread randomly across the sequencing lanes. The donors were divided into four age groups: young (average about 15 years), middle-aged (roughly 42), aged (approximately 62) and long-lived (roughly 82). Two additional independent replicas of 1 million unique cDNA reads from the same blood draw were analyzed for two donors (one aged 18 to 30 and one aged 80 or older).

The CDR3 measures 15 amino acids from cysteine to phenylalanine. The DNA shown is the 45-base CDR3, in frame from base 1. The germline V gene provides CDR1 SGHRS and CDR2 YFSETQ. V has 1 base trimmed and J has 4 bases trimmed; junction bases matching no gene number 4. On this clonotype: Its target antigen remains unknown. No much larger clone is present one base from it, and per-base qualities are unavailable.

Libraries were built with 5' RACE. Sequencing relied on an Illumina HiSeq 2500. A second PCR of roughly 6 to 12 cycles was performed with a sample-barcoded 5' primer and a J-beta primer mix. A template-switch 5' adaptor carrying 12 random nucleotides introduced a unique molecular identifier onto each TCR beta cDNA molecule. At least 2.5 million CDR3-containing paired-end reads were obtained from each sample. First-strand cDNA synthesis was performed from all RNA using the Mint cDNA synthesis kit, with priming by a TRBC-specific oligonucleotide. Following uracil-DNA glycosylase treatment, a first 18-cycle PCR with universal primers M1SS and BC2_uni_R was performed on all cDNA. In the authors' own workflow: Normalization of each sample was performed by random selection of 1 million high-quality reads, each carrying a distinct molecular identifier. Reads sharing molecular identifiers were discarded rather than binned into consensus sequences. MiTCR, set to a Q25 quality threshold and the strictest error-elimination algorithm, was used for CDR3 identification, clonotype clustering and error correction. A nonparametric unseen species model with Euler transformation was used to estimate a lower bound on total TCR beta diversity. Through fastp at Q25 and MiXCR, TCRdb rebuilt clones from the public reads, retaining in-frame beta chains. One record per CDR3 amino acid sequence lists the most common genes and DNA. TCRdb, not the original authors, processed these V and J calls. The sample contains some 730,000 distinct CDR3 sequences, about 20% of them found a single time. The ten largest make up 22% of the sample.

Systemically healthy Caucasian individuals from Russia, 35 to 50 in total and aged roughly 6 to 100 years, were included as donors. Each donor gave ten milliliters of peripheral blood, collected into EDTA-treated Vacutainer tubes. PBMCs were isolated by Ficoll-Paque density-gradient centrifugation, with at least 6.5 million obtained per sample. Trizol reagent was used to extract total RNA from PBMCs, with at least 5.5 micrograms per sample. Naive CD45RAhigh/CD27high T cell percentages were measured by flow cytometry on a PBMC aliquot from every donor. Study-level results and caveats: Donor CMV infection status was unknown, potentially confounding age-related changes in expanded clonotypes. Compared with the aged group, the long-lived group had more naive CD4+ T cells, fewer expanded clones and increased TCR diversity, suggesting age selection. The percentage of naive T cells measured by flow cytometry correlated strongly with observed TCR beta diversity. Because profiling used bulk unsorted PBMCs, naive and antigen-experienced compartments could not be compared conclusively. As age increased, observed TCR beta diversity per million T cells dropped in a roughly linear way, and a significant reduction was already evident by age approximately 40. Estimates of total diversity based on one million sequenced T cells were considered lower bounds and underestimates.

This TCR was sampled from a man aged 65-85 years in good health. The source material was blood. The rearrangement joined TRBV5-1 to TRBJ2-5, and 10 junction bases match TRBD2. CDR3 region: CASSLTSGDSETQYF. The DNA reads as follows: TGCGCCAGCAGCTTGACTAGCGGGGACTCAGAGACCCAGTACTTC.